The 17 T cell receptor beta chains below come from one sample, sequenced in a study of T cells in women clearing cervical HPV infection. Sequencing was performed with immunoSEQ multiplex PCR; in TCRdb, only in-frame clones are kept and a portion is missing. This table holds some 46,000 clones. The sample taken for sequencing was blood buffy coat. Receptors were obtained from a woman between 18 and 70 years old with a cervical HPV16 infection that either progressed to CIN3+ or cleared (not recorded which).

Worth noting for this clone: The read ends 3 residues early relative to the CDR3; the germline J gene fills the gap. V is TRBV7-2 and J is TRBJ2-5; the D gene is possibly TRBD1 (6 bases). The CDR3 totals 13 residues. V shed 7 bases and J shed 4 bases, with 13 bases lying between them. Germline CDR1 and CDR2: SGHTA and FQGNSA. Incomplete CDR3 DNA: TGTGCCAGCACCCTAGGGGGTCCAGAGACC. It translates to CASTLGGPET. The whole CDR3 sequence reads CASTLGGPETQYF. Drawing the rest from reference TRBV7-2 and TRBJ2-5, the complete variable domain is GAGVSQSPSNKVTEKGKDVELRCDPISGHTALYWYRQSLGQGLEFLIYFQGNSAPDKSGLPSDRFSAERTGGSVSTLTIQRTQQEDSAVYLCASTLGGPETQYFGPGTRLLVL.

A note on this clone: The CDR3 end lies 3 residues beyond the end of the read and is filled in from the germline J gene. The chain combines TRBV23-1 with TRBJ1-4; D is uncertain. TRBV23-1 is placed among ORFs of uncertain function. CDR3 size: 16 residues. V gave up 4 bases and J gave up 5 bases, with 17 bases separating them. The DNA read from the CDR3 is TGCGCCAGCAGTCGCGGAAGCAAGCTGGTGAATGAAAAA. Residues: CASSRGSKLVNEK. The complete CDR3 protein is CASSRGSKLVNEKLFF.

On this clone itself: The DNA ends 3 residues before the CDR3 does, and the rest of the CDR3 is filled in from the germline J gene. The rearrangement uses TRBV20-1 and TRBJ2-5; D is perhaps TRBD2 (5 bases). With 7 bases removed from V and 1 base from J, the gap between germline ends came to 13 bases. The germline gives CDR1 DFQATT, CDR2 SNEGSKA (reference sequence). CDR3 size: 13 residues. Here the CDR3 reads CSGTWTLQETQYF. CDR3 bases read: TGCAGTGGGACTTGGACCCTCCAAGAGACC.

Remarks on this clone: The read ends 3 residues early relative to the CDR3; the germline J gene fills the gap. V is TRBV6-1 and J is TRBJ2-2; D call uncertain. The germline V gene has CDR1 MNHNS and CDR2 SASEGT. This CDR3 spans 14 amino acids. This CDR3 is CASSVAGFNEKLFF. The sequenced CDR3 bases are TGTGCCAGCAGTGTTGCAGGTTTTAATGAAAAG.

A remark on this clone: The read finishes 3 residues shy of the CDR3 end, and the germline J gene is used to complete it. This sequence joins TRBV6-2 or TRBV6-3 and TRBJ2-3, with TRBD1 identical over 7 bases. This CDR3 has 14 amino acids. Trimming at V came to 2 bases and at J to 4 bases, leaving 3 bases not matched to a gene. Germline CDR1 and CDR2: MNHEY and SVGEGT. CDR3 loop: CASSYPTGPDTQYF. CDR3 DNA, as far as it was read: TGTGCCAGCAGTTACCCGACAGGGCCAGATACG.

To note about this clone: The read halts 3 residues ahead of the CDR3 end, with the missing end drawn from the germline J gene. This sequence joins TRBV7-6 and TRBJ1-4; 8 bases line up with TRBD1. The germline V gene has CDR1 SGHVS and CDR2 FNYEAQ. The CDR3 covers 15 residues. CDR3 amino acids: CASSLGGTGPSPLFF. The DNA read from the CDR3 is TGTGCCAGCAGCTTAGGCGGGACAGGACCTTCACCA.

As to this clone: Read coverage stops 3 residues before the CDR3 terminus; the germline J gene supplies the remainder. V and J are TRBV19 and TRBJ2-3, with D maybe TRBD2 (6 bases). The V gene's germline CDR1 is LNHDA and CDR2 SQIVND (reference sequence). This CDR3 is 16 amino acids long. CDR3 amino acids: CASRGSSAFIRETQYF. The part of the CDR3 DNA that was read is TGTGCCAGTAGAGGGTCTAGCGCCTTTATCCGGGAGACG.

On this clone: The read terminates 3 residues before the CDR3 end, so the remaining end is supplied by the germline J gene. The chain uses TRBV11-1 and TRBJ2-5; 12 bases agree with TRBD2. The CDR3 has 14 residues. V lost 8 bases, J lost 4 bases, and 5 bases stayed unmatched. Germline values: CDR1 SGHAT, CDR2 FQDESV (reference sequence). CDR3 DNA, as far as it was read: TGTGCCAGCGGGAAGACTAGCGGGGGAGAGACC. Amino acid sequence: CASGKTSGGET. The entire CDR3 sequence reads CASGKTSGGETQYF.

Concerning this clone: The read terminates 3 residues before the CDR3 end, so the remaining end is supplied by the germline J gene. This chain links TRBV2 with TRBJ2-7, with 12 bases fitting TRBD2. The CDR3 extends over 16 amino acids. The germline gives CDR1 SNHLY, CDR2 FYNNEI. Trimming took 2 bases from V and 4 from J; bases not matched to a gene: 6. The sequenced CDR3 bases are TGTGCCAGCAGTGAAAACCGTCTAGCGGGGGGGTACGAG. Amino acids: CASSENRLAGGYE. The complete CDR3 sequence is CASSENRLAGGYEQYF.

A word on this clone: The observed sequence ends 3 residues before the CDR3 terminus, with the missing tail filled in from the germline J gene. This chain connects TRBV7-3 to TRBJ2-3; tentatively, D is TRBD2 (7 bases). Germline V gives CDR1 SGHTA, CDR2 FQGTGA. The CDR3 covers 15 residues. Partial CDR3 DNA: TGTGCCAGCAGCTTAAGGCCCGGGGGGCAAGAGACG. Its protein is CASSLRPGGQET. The whole CDR3 protein is CASSLRPGGQETQYF.

To note about this clone: The CDR3 extends 3 residues past the end of the read, so its final part is completed from the germline J gene. The V gene is TRBV7-6, the J gene TRBJ1-4; the D is unclear. Per the germline V gene, CDR1 is SGHVS and CDR2 is FNYEAQ. This CDR3 region has 16 residues. CDR3 amino acids: CASSLPNSSYNSPLFF. CDR3 DNA (partial): TGTGCCAGCAGCCTACCTAATAGCTCCTATAATTCACCA.

As concerns this clone: The read gets to within 3 residues of the CDR3 end, and the germline J gene fills in the rest. V gene TRBV20-1 combines with J gene TRBJ2-1; 7 bases match TRBD2. The junction had 12 bases not matched to a gene; V was cut back by 1 base and J by 3 bases. The CDR3 is made up of 17 amino acids. CDR1 and CDR2 from the germline V gene are DFQATT and SNEGSKA (reference sequence). CDR3 protein: CSARAIEPAGFYNEQFF. CDR3 DNA (partial): TGCAGTGCTAGAGCAATAGAACCAGCGGGGTTCTACAATGAG.

To note about this clone: The observed sequence ends 3 residues before the CDR3 terminus, with the missing tail filled in from the germline J gene. This chain links TRBV5-1 with TRBJ2-7; 8 bases line up with TRBD1. This CDR3 has 13 residues. J lost 2 bases, V lost 7 bases, and 5 bases had no gene match. From germline, CDR1 is SGHRS and CDR2 YFSETQ. Partial CDR3 DNA: TGCGCCAGCGGGTTGGACAGGGCCTACGAG. As protein: CASGLDRAYE. The complete CDR3 reads CASGLDRAYEQYF.

The CDR3: CASCPVAGVVNEQFF. CDR3 bases read: TGCGCCAGCTGCCCAGTAGCGGGAGTGGTAAATGAG. The chain is built from TRBV5-1 and TRBJ2-1; TRBD2 matches at 9 bases. The CDR3 goes on 3 residues after the read ends, and that part is filled in from the germline J gene. Losses at the gene ends were 7 bases for V and 7 bases for J; bases not matched to a gene: 12. The germline CDR1 and CDR2 sequences are SGHRS and YFSETQ. The CDR3 runs to 15 residues.

As regards this clone: The CDR3 goes on 3 residues after the read ends, and that part is filled in from the germline J gene. The chain links TRBV14 to TRBJ1-2, with TRBD1 matching 8 bases. The CDR3 totals 18 residues. Looked up from germline, CDR1 is SGHDN and CDR2 is FVKESK. With 1 base clipped from V and 1 base from J, the junction kept 11 bases outside the gene matches. The part of the CDR3 DNA that was read is TGTGCCAGCAGCCAAGGGGGGACAGGATTATACGATAACTATGGC. It specifies CASSQGGTGLYDNYG. The whole CDR3 sequence reads CASSQGGTGLYDNYGYTF.

In the case of this clone: The observed sequence ends 3 residues before the CDR3 terminus, with the missing tail filled in from the germline J gene. The J gene is TRBJ2-3, the V gene TRBV7-9; the D gene is possibly TRBD2 (5 bases). The germline CDR1 and CDR2 sequences are SEHNR and FQNEAQ (reference sequence). V was trimmed by 6 bases and J by 3 bases, leaving 13 bases between them. This CDR3 contains 14 residues. CDR3 region: CASSFGEMTDTQYF. The covered CDR3 bases are TGTGCCAGCAGTTTCGGGGAGATGACAGATACG. Drawing the rest from reference TRBV7-9 and TRBJ2-3, the complete variable domain is DTGVSQNPRHKITKRGQNVTFRCDPISEHNRLYWYRQTLGQGPEFLTYFQNEAQLEKSRLLSDRFSAERPKGSFSTLEIQRTEQGDSAMYLCASSFGEMTDTQYFGPGTRLTVL.

To note about this clone: Read data end 3 residues before the CDR3 end; the end is taken from the germline J gene. This rearrangement joins TRBV20-1 to TRBJ2-1; 11 bases fit TRBD2. CDR3 size: 16 residues. Trimming cost V 5 bases and J 3 bases; bases outside gene matches: 9. Germline assignment: CDR1 DFQATT and CDR2 SNEGSKA (reference sequence). Incomplete CDR3 DNA: TGCAGTGCTGACTTCACTGGGACTAGCGGCTACAATGAG. Translated: CSADFTGTSGYNE. The whole CDR3 is CSADFTGTSGYNEQFF.